This T cell receptor beta chain was sequenced during a study of OX40 agonist ivuxolimab in advanced cancers. For the wider study: Ivuxolimab was a fully human IgG2 agonistic monoclonal antibody targeting the costimulatory receptor OX40 (CD134). Intravenous ivuxolimab was administered to patients every 2 weeks at six dose levels: 0.01, 0.1, 0.3, 1.5, 3 and 10 mg/kg. Of the 50 to 55 patients in dose escalation, about 20 had hepatocellular carcinoma, about 15 had melanoma, 9 had renal cell carcinoma and 9 had head and neck cancer. The dose-escalation cohort was approximately 83% male with a mean age of approximately 60 years, ranging from roughly 23 to 90. Prior anti-PD-1, anti-PD-L1 or anti-CTLA-4 therapy was permitted, and checkpoint inhibitors had been received by less than 45% of dose-escalation patients. Three dose-escalation patients achieved partial responses, one with hepatocellular carcinoma and two with cutaneous melanoma. The purpose of peripheral TCRbeta sequencing was to test whether ivuxolimab changed TCR sequence diversity and led to clonal T-cell expansion. The paper reports the monotherapy dose-escalation portion (N of about 50 patients) of the phase I ivuxolimab trial.

Genomic DNA was extracted from sorted cells for sequencing of the TCRbeta CDR3 region. The immunoSEQ Assay was used to sequence the TCRbeta CDR3 regions. The immuneACCESS repertoire file appears here via TCRdb, limited to in-frame rearrangements. These files lack a portion of the clones; in checked studies, under half of the deficit traces to unresolved V genes, and the cause of the others is not known. The sample profile shows fewer than 50,000 clones; roughly 77% of them were found once. Of the sample, roughly 2.5% falls within the top ten clones. Patients with a history of autoimmune disease or receiving systemic immunosuppression were excluded from the trial. Peripheral blood for TCR sequencing was collected from all dose cohorts at baseline, on cycle 4 day 1, and on cycle 7 day 1. Samples came from an open-label, multicenter, first-in-human phase I dose-escalation trial of ivuxolimab. Adults with locally advanced or metastatic head and neck squamous cell, hepatocellular, melanoma or renal cell carcinoma were enrolled in the trial. CD4+ and CD8+ T cells were sorted separately from peripheral blood before TCR sequencing.

Study-wide findings and limitations: Partial responders in the 0.1-3.0 mg/kg groups had among the lowest normalized peripheral clonal expansion, especially among CD8+ T cells. After ivuxolimab, expanded clones were on average more numerous among CD8+ T cells than among CD4+ T cells. Clonal expansion of both CD4+ and CD8+ blood T cells was observed from baseline to week 6 at doses 0.1 to 3.0 mg/kg. Low levels of normalized T-cell clonal expansion were also shown by some nonresponding patients. Antigen specificity was not determined for the clonally expanded peripheral T cells.

This clone was recorded once. Its specific antigen is unknown. One base away there is no much larger clone; base qualities are not given. Reading from cysteine to phenylalanine, the CDR3 counts 12 amino acids. Only CDR3 DNA is held: 36 bases, read in frame from base 1. Based on the germline V gene, the CDR1 and CDR2 sequences are ENHRY and SYGVKD. V drops 4 bases and J drops 7 bases, leaving 10 bases in between. This receptor was obtained from an adult with an advanced solid tumor such as melanoma, head and neck, liver or kidney cancer. The specimen comprised CD4+ or CD8+ T cells sorted from blood, sampled in a trial of the OX40 agonist ivuxolimab. Here the chain combines TRBV10-3 and TRBJ1-2; D gene: possibly TRBD1, on 6 matching bases. The CDR3 protein sequence reads: CAISVGGRGYTF. The sequenced DNA is TGTGCCATCAGTGTTGGGGGCCGTGGCTACACCTTC.